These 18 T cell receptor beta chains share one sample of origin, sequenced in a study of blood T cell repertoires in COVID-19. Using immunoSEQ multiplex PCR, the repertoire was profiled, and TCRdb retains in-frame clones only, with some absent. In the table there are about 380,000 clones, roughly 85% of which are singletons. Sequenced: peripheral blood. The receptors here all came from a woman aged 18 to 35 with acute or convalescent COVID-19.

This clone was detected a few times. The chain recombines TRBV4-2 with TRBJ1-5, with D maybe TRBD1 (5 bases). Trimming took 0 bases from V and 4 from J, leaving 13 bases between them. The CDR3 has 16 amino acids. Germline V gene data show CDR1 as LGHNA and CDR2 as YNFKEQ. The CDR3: CASSQDFRVRNQPQHF. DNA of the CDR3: TGTGCCAGCAGCCAAGATTTCAGGGTTAGAAATCAGCCCCAGCATTTT.

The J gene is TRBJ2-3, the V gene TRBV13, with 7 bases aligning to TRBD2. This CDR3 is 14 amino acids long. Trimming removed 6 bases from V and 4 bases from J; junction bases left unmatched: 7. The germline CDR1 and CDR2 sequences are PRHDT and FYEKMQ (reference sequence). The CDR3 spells CASSGGGRADTQYF. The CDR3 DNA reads TGTGCCAGCAGTGGGGGAGGGCGGGCAGATACGCAGTATTTT.

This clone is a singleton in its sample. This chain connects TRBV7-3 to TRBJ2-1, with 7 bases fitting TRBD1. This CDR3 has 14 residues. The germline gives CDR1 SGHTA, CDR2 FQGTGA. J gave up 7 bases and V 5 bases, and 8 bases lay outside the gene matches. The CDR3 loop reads CASSRDREGNEQFF. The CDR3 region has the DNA TGTGCCAGCAGCCGTGACAGGGAAGGTAATGAGCAGTTCTTC.

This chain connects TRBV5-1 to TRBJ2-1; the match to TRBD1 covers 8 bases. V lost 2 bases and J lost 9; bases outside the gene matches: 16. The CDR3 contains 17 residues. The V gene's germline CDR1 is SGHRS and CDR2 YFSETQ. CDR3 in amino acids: CASSFSGTGLPGGEQFF. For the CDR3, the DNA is TGCGCCAGCAGCTTTTCCGGGACAGGACTACCCGGGGGTGAGCAGTTCTTC.

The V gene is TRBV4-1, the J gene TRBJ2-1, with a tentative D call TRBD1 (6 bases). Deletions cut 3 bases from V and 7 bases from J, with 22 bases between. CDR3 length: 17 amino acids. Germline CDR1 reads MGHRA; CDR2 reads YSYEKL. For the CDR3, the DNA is TGCGCCAGCAGCCACGGACTTGGGGGCAGTTTCTTGAATGAGCAGTTCTTC. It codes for CASSHGLGGSFLNEQFF.

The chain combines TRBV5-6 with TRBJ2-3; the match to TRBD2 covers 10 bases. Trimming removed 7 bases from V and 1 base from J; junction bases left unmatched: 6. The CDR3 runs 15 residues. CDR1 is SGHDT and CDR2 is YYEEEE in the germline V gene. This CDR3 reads CASWGAGGGTDTQYF. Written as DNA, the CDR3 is TGTGCCAGCTGGGGAGCGGGAGGGGGCACAGATACGCAGTATTTT.

This CDR3 reads CASSSQAGGTGELFF. In DNA form, the CDR3 reads TGTGCCAGCAGCTCACAGGCGGGGGGCACCGGGGAGCTGTTTTTT. The chain combines TRBV5-4 with TRBJ2-2; 8 nucleotides match TRBD2. Germline V lookup: CDR1 SGHNT, CDR2 YYREEE (reference sequence). The CDR3 consists of 15 residues. Trimming removed 3 bases from V and 4 bases from J; junction bases left unmatched: 5.

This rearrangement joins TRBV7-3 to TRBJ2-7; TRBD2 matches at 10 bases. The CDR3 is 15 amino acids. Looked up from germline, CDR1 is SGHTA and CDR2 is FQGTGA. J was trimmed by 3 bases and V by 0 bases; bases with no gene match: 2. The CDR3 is CASSLTGTSDYEQYF. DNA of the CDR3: TGTGCCAGCAGCTTAACGGGGACTAGCGACTACGAGCAGTACTTC.

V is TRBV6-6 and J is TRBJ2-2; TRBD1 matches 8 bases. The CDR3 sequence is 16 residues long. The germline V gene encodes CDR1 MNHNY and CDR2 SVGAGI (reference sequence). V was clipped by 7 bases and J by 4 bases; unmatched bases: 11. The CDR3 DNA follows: TGTGCCAGCATCGAACTTACGACAGGGGCCACCGGGGAGCTGTTTTTT. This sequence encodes CASIELTTGATGELFF.

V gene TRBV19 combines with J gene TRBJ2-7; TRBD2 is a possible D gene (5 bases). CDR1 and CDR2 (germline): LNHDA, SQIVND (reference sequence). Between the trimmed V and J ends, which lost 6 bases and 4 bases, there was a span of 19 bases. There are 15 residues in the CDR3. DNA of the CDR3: TGTGCCAGTAGCTATGATATCGGAGGAACTTACGAGCAGTACTTC. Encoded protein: CASSYDIGGTYEQYF.

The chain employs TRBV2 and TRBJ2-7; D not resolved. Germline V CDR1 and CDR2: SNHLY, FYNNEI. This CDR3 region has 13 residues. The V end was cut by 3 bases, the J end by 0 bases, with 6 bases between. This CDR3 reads CASSDSASYEQYF. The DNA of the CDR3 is TGTGCCAGCAGTGATAGTGCCTCCTACGAGCAGTACTTC. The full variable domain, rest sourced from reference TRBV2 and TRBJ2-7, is EPEVTQTPSHQVTQMGQEVILRCVPISNHLYFYWYRQILGQKVEFLVSFYNNEISEKSEIFDDQFSVERPDGSNFTLKIRSTKLEDSAMYFCASSDSASYEQYFGPGTRLTVT.

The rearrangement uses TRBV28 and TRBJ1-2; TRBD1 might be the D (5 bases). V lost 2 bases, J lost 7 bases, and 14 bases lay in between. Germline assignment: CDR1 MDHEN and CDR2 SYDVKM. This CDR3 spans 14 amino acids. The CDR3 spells CASSLVIQGGGYTF. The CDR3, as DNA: TGTGCCAGCAGTTTAGTCATTCAGGGTGGTGGCTACACCTTC.

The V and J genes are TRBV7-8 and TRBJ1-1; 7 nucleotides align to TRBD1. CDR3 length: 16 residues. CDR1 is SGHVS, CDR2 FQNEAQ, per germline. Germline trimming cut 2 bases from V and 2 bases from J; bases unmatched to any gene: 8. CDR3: CASSLRGQTVNTEAFF. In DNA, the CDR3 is TGTGCCAGCAGCTTAAGGGGACAGACGGTAAACACTGAAGCTTTCTTT.

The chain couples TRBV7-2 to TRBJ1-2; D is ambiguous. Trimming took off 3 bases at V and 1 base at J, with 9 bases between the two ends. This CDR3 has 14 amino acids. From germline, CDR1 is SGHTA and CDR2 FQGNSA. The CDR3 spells CASSFAGGNYGYTF. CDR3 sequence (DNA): TGTGCCAGCAGCTTTGCCGGAGGTAACTATGGCTACACCTTC.

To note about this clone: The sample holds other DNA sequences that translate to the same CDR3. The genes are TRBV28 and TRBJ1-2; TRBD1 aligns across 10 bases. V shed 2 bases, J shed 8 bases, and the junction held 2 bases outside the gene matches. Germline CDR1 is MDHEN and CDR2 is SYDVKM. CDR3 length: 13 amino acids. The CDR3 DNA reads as TGTGCCAGCAGTTTAGGGACAGGGGTAGGCTACACCTTC. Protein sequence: CASSLGTGVGYTF.

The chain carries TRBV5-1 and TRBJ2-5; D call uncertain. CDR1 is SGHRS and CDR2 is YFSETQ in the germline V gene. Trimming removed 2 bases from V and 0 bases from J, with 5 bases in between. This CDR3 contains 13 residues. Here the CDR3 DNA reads TGCGCCAGCAGCTTCGAGTACCAAGAGACCCAGTACTTC. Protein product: CASSFEYQETQYF.

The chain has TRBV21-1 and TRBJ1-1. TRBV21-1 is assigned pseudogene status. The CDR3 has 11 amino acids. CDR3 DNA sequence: TGTGCCAGCAGCCCGGAGGACGAAGCTTTCTTT. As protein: CASSPEDEAFF.

The CDR3 sequence: CASSLRFSGSKGYQPQHF. CDR3 DNA: TGTGCCAGCAGTTTAAGATTCTCGGGGTCTAAGGGTTATCAGCCCCAGCATTTT. The gene calls are TRBV28 and TRBJ1-5; the D is unclear. The CDR3 has 18 amino acids. Germline V gene data show CDR1 as MDHEN and CDR2 as SYDVKM. Trimming cost V 2 bases and J 5 bases, with 22 bases left between them. Using reference TRBV28 and TRBJ1-5 for the parts outside the CDR3, the full variable domain is DVKVTQSSRYLVKRTGEKVFLECVQDMDHENMFWYRQDPGLGLRLIYFSYDVKMKEKGDIPEGYSVSREKKERFSLILESASTNQTSMYLCASSLRFSGSKGYQPQHFGDGTRLSIL.